Each of the 13 T cell receptor beta chains below was sequenced from the same sample in a study of cytomegalovirus exposure and HLA in healthy donors. 13 Jbeta primers and 60 Vbeta primers were used for the PCR. TCRdb's table, derived via immunoSEQ multiplex PCR, lists solely in-frame clones and lacks some. The profile covers around 150,000 clones, with 60% to 80% appearing a single time and 0.5% to 0.85% taken by the ten largest. Input material: PBMCs. The receptors shown here come from a male donor in good health and CMV-seronegative.

The V call is TRBV6-5, the J call TRBJ1-2; 9 positions match TRBD1. This CDR3 region has 14 residues. The V segment lost 7 bases and the J segment 5 bases; nucleotides outside the gene matches: 8. Germline lookup yields CDR1 MNHEY and CDR2 SVGAGI. DNA for the CDR3: TGTGCCAGCATCCCACAGGGGGCTGGTTATGGCTACACCTTC. Protein: CASIPQGAGYGYTF.

The chain combines TRBV6-1 with TRBJ1-2, with a weak D call TRBD1 (5 bases). V was trimmed by 3 bases and J by 1 base, leaving 12 bases between them. CDR3 length equals 15 residues. The V gene's germline CDR1 is MNHNS and CDR2 SASEGT. CDR3 amino acids: CASSDAGRGNYGYTF. Written as DNA, the CDR3 is TGTGCCAGCAGTGACGCTGGGAGGGGTAACTATGGCTACACCTTC.

The chain uses TRBV6-5 and TRBJ2-7; D is unclear. Trimming took off 0 bases at V and 4 bases at J, with 7 bases between the two ends. Germline values: CDR1 MNHEY, CDR2 SVGAGI. The CDR3 contains 13 residues. CDR3 sequence: CASSYSWAYEQYF. The CDR3 DNA sequence: TGTGCCAGCAGTTACTCGTGGGCGTACGAGCAGTACTTC.

This chain links TRBV30 with TRBJ1-5; 7 bases agree with TRBD1. CDR1 is GTSNPN and CDR2 is SVGIG in the germline V gene (reference sequence). The V and J ends lost 2 bases and 3 bases, in that order; junction bases with no gene match: 16. The CDR3 runs to 18 residues. CDR3 region: CAWSSASTGNRPNQPQHF. CDR3 in DNA: TGTGCCTGGAGTAGCGCATCGACAGGGAACCGCCCCAATCAGCCCCAGCATTTT.

The chain couples TRBV11-3 to TRBJ2-7, with a possible D match to TRBD1 (5 bases). From germline, CDR1 is SGHNT and CDR2 YENEEA. The CDR3 loop spans 13 amino acids. The germline V and J ends were trimmed by 1 base and 2 bases, with 6 bases remaining between them. The CDR3 DNA reads as TGTGCCAGCAGCTTAGGACAGACCTACGAGCAGTACTTC. Protein: CASSLGQTYEQYF.

V usage is TRBV7-9 and J usage is TRBJ2-2; 10 bases fit TRBD2. The CDR3 length is 16 residues. The V gene's germline CDR1 is SEHNR and CDR2 FQNEAQ (reference sequence). V lost 5 bases and J lost 0; bases outside the gene matches: 3. CDR3 nucleotide sequence: TGTGCCAGCAGCCGGGGACTAGCGACGAACACCGGGGAGCTGTTTTTT. It specifies CASSRGLATNTGELFF.

V usage is TRBV7-6 and J usage is TRBJ2-1, with 9 positions matching TRBD1. The CDR3 consists of 16 residues. Germline CDR1 is SGHVS and CDR2 is FNYEAQ. Germline trimming cut 4 bases from V and 8 bases from J; bases unmatched to any gene: 12. The CDR3 DNA reads as TGTGCCAGCAGCTGGGCGGGGACAGGGTTGGTTGATGAGCAGTTCTTC. The encoded protein is CASSWAGTGLVDEQFF.

The rearrangement joins TRBV29-1 to TRBJ1-2; no clear D gene. The CDR3 extends over 13 amino acids. The germline V gene has CDR1 SQVTM and CDR2 ANQGSEA. Trimming cost V 5 bases and J 0 bases, with 10 bases left between them. This CDR3 is CSVLGSTNYGYTF. The CDR3 DNA reads as TGCAGCGTTCTGGGGAGTACTAACTATGGCTACACCTTC.

The chain joins TRBV15 to TRBJ2-7; TRBD2 agrees at 7 bases. Germline V lookup: CDR1 LNHNV, CDR2 YYDKDF (reference sequence). Losses at the gene ends were 7 bases for V and 1 base for J; bases not matched to a gene: 4. There are 13 residues in the CDR3. The CDR3 region is CATKQGGSYEQYF. As DNA, the CDR3 is TGTGCCACCAAGCAGGGAGGGTCCTACGAGCAGTACTTC. Based on the CDR3 plus reference TRBV15 and TRBJ2-7, the full variable domain is DAMVIQNPRYQVTQFGKPVTLSCSQTLNHNVMYWYQQKSSQAPKLLFHYYDKDFNNEADTPDNFQSRRPNTSFCFLDIRSPGLGDTAMYLCATKQGGSYEQYFGPGTRLTVT.

The chain is built from TRBV5-1 and TRBJ2-3, with 11 bases identical to TRBD2. V lost 0 bases, J lost 1 base, and 7 bases stayed unmatched. Germline V lookup: CDR1 SGHRS, CDR2 YFSETQ. The CDR3 totals 18 residues. CDR3 region: CASSLGSGGAIGTDTQYF. CDR3 nucleotides: TGCGCCAGCAGCTTGGGTAGCGGGGGGGCAATTGGCACAGATACGCAGTATTTT. The full variable domain, its missing parts supplied by reference TRBV5-1 and TRBJ2-3, is KAGVTQTPRYLIKTRGQQVTLSCSPISGHRSVSWYQQTPGQGLQFLFEYFSETQRNKGNFPGRFSGRQFSNSRSEMNVSTLELGDSALYLCASSLGSGGAIGTDTQYFGPGTRLTVL.

This chain links TRBV19 with TRBJ2-2, with D possibly TRBD1 on 6 matching bases. In germline, CDR1 is LNHDA, CDR2 SQIVND (reference sequence). Trimming removed 10 bases from V and 3 bases from J, with 12 bases in between. The CDR3 contains 13 residues. The CDR3 DNA reads as TGTGCCATCAAGGACAGATACACCGGGGAGCTGTTTTTT. This codes for CAIKDRYTGELFF.

This clone is a singleton in its sample. The V gene is TRBV25-1, the J gene TRBJ2-7; 8 bases match TRBD1. V was clipped by 6 bases and J by 9 bases; unmatched bases: 7. Germline V gene sequence: CDR1 MGHDK, CDR2 SYGVNS. The CDR3 contains 12 residues. The CDR3 DNA sequence: TGTGCCAGCAGAGAACAGGGGGTGAGGCAGTACTTC. This sequence encodes CASREQGVRQYF.

The chain combines TRBV25-1 with TRBJ2-7; maybe TRBD2 (5 bases). Germline V gene data show CDR1 as MGHDK and CDR2 as SYGVNS. Trimming shortened V by 2 bases and J by 0 bases, and 8 bases separated the two germline ends. The CDR3 covers 14 residues. CDR3 protein: CASSELGDSYEQYF. CDR3 in DNA: TGTGCCAGCAGTGAACTCGGGGACTCCTACGAGCAGTACTTC.